This T cell receptor (beta chain) was sequenced during a study of long-term antiretroviral therapy in people with HIV. Sequencing used immunoSEQ v3.0 at survey level. Profiling relied on immunoSEQ multiplex PCR, and the TCRdb table lists in-frame clones only, not all of them. Of 13,000 or so clones listed, 60% to 80% are singletons. Trimming pared 6 bases from V and 1 base from J, leaving 10 bases between. Germline CDR1 and CDR2: MDHEN and SYDVKM. The CDR3 spans 13 residues. A note on this clone: The antigen is unknown.

General observations from the study: HIV repertoires spanned narrower CDR3 length ranges than controls.

The receptor was derived from a woman aged 18-30 years with HIV. The specimen comprised unsorted PBMCs, sampled 1.3 years after starting antiretroviral therapy. The gene calls are TRBV28 and TRBJ2-7; no clear D gene. CDR3: CASRVQGSYEQYF. The CDR3 nucleotides read TGTGCCAGCAGGGTCCAAGGTTCCTACGAGCAGTACTTC.